This T cell receptor (beta chain) was obtained from a study of shared clonotypes between healthy human individuals. This CDR3 spans 16 amino acids. CDR1 is MNHEY, CDR2 SVGAGI, per germline. A word on this clone: As yet, its antigen is unknown.

Study-wide findings and caveats: Among non-shared clonotypes, generation probabilities were lower than among those shared by all four donors. Clonotype sharing among donors was expected to depend on sequencing depth.

Assay: immunoSEQ multiplex PCR; the TCRdb copy retains only in-frame clones and omits some. The table shows some 630,000 clones, with about 96% occurring only once. Only CD45RO-negative cells positively selected for CCR7 counted as naive CD8 cells, so terminally differentiated effector memory CD45RA+ cells were excluded. The V gene is TRBV6-5, the J gene TRBJ2-5; a weak D match, TRBD2 (5 bases). The J call is doubtful: the DNA matches TRBJ2-7 better. This TCR derives from a woman between 25 and 40 years old in good health. The sample comprised naive CD8+ T cells sorted from blood. The CDR3 DNA reads as TGTGCCAGCAGTTACGGGCCTCTAGGGAGCTCCTACGAGCAGTACTTC. This codes for CASSYGPLGSSYEQYF.